This section outlines one TCR beta chain sequence together with its context. The target antigen is unknown. This CDR3 comprises 18 residues. The germline V gene has CDR1 SGHDT and CDR2 YYEEEE. Trimming cost V 1 base and J 0 bases, with 18 bases left between them. This entry comes from a study of shared clonotypes between healthy human individuals. CD8 cells regarded as naive lacked CD45RO, were positively chosen for CCR7, and omitted terminally differentiated effector memory CD45RA+ cells. Healthy adults negative for HIV, lacking recent acute infections or vaccinations, served as donors. Original processing notes: Owing to the provision of junction-only sequences devoid of quality scores by immunoSEQ, filtering differed. TCRdb keeps only in-frame clones here, not all; method: immunoSEQ multiplex PCR. V, J and clone size are those of that table, while D and trimming were read from the DNA. The profile shows roughly 1,800,000 clones, just under 95% of them singletons.

Study-level results: The generation probabilities recorded for non-shared clonotypes fell below those of clonotypes shared by all four donors.

The chain uses TRBV5-6 and TRBJ2-3; D perhaps matches TRBD2 (6 bases). This clonotype originated in a man between 18 and 29 years old in good health. Sequences were obtained from naive CD8+ T cells sorted from blood. CDR3 protein: CASSLYLWTTQSTDTQYF. For the CDR3, the DNA is TGTGCCAGCAGCTTGTATCTTTGGACTACCCAAAGCACAGATACGCAGTATTTT.